The rows below give T cell receptor beta chains drawn from one sample of a study of cytomegalovirus exposure and HLA in healthy donors. Repertoires were generated with immunoSEQ multiplex PCR, while TCRdb's copy carries only in-frame clones and drops some. The sample lists about 43,000 clones, 70% to 80% occurring once. Sequenced: PBMCs. All receptors derive from a man aged 30-40 years in good health and CMV-seronegative. The CDR3 runs from the conserved cysteine through the conserved F or W. The D gene is left open where the match is weak. Some rows have no size entry. The others give once, few or many, or a class for an expanded clone.

clone size,V gene,J gene,D gene,CDR3 DNA,CDR3 protein
-,TRBV29-1,TRBJ1-5,-,TGCAGCGTCGGGGGGGGGCTGGGAGGTCAGCCCCAGCATTTT,CSVGGGLGGQPQHF
-,TRBV5-6,TRBJ2-1,TRBD2,TGTGCCAGCAGCCCTATCGGGAGCGGGAGGGTGGGTGAGCAGTTCTTC,CASSPIGSGRVGEQFF
-,TRBV28,TRBJ2-6,-,TGTGCCAGCAGTGCGGGTCGGGGGTACCAGGTCTCTGGGGCCAACGTCCTGACTTTC,CASSAGRGYQVSGANVLTF
-,TRBV29-1,TRBJ2-6,TRBD1,TGCAGCGTTTCCGGGACAGCTGGGGCCAACGTCCTGACTTTC,CSVSGTAGANVLTF
once,TRBV5-8,TRBJ2-5,TRBD1,TGTGCCAGCAGCCGGACAGGGATGAAGACCCAGTACTTC,CASSRTGMKTQYF
-,TRBV7-2,TRBJ2-3,TRBD2,TGTGCCAGCAGCTTAGTTGGGACTAGCGGTAAGACAGATACGCAGTATTTT,CASSLVGTSGKTDTQYF
-,TRBV7-2,TRBJ1-2,-,TGTGCCAGCAGCCCCGGGACTTGGTATGGCTACACCTTC,CASSPGTWYGYTF
-,TRBV15,TRBJ2-7,TRBD2,TGTGCCACCAGCAGATCCCGCGGGAGTTTCTACGAGCAGTACTTC,CATSRSRGSFYEQYF
-,TRBV4-1,TRBJ2-7,-,TGCGCCAGCAGCCAAGAAGGGCAATTAGCGGTAAACGAGCAGTACTTC,CASSQEGQLAVNEQYF
-,TRBV2,TRBJ1-5,-,TGTGCCAGCAGTGAATTTAGGGGGACGCAGCCCCAGCATTTT,CASSEFRGTQPQHF
-,TRBV6-5,TRBJ2-1,TRBD1,TGTGCCAGCAGTTACTCGACAGGGGAGTTTTGGAATGAGCAGTTCTTC,CASSYSTGEFWNEQFF
-,TRBV7-9,TRBJ2-1,TRBD2,TGTGCCAGCAGCCGGGGACTAGCGAATGAGCAGTTCTTC,CASSRGLANEQFF
-,TRBV15,TRBJ2-7,-,TGTGCCACCAGCAGCGTAGGAGGGCTGGTTGGAAGCGAGCAGTACTTC,CATSSVGGLVGSEQYF
-,TRBV6-1,TRBJ2-6,-,TGTGCCAGCAGTGATCAACGGGGAACCCCTCCTGGGGCCAACGTCCTGACTTTC,CASSDQRGTPPGANVLTF
-,TRBV4-3,TRBJ1-2,-,TGCGCCAGCAGCCAAGAAGGGCGGGGCAAGGGTGGCTACACCTTC,CASSQEGRGKGGYTF
few,TRBV10-2,TRBJ2-1,TRBD1,TGCGCCAGCAGTGTCAGGGGGCGGAATGAGCAGTTCTTC,CASSVRGRNEQFF
-,TRBV2,TRBJ1-3,TRBD1,TGTGCCAACGACAGGGGGAATTCCGGAAACACCATATATTTT,CANDRGNSGNTIYF
-,TRBV9,TRBJ2-1,TRBD1,TGTGCTAGTGCCGGGACAGGAGAAAACAATGAGCAGTTCTTC,CASAGTGENNEQFF
-,TRBV21-1,TRBJ2-2,-,TGTGCCAGCAGCGCGCGACTAGTTTACAGTTTTTCCGGGGAGCTGTTTTTT,CASSARLVYSFSGELFF
-,TRBV11-3,TRBJ2-7,-,TGTGCCAGCAGCCAGGGGCCCTACTACGAGCAGTACTTC,CASSQGPYYEQYF
-,TRBV28,TRBJ1-1,TRBD1,TGTGCCAGCACCCTGGCGGGACAGGGGGGCCGGTTCACTGAAGCTTTCTTT,CASTLAGQGGRFTEAFF
-,TRBV10-2,TRBJ2-7,TRBD2,TGCGCCAGCTGCCCCGGGACTAGGCTATACGAGCAGTACTTC,CASCPGTRLYEQYF
-,TRBV4-3,TRBJ2-1,-,TGCGCCAGCAGCCCGCAGTGGAGCTCCTACAATGAGCAGTTCTTC,CASSPQWSSYNEQFF
-,TRBV19,TRBJ1-1,-,TGTGCCAGTAGTAGAAGGCCCGAGGGGAACACTGAAGCTTTCTTT,CASSRRPEGNTEAFF
few,TRBV9,TRBJ2-7,-,TGTGCCAGCAGTACTGTAGGCGGAACCTACGAGCAGTACTTC,CASSTVGGTYEQYF
-,TRBV4-2,TRBJ2-1,-,TGTGCCAGCAGCCAGGGGTGGACAGACTACAATGAGCAGTTCTTC,CASSQGWTDYNEQFF
-,TRBV4-2,TRBJ2-1,TRBD1,TGTGCCAGCAGCCAATCGGGGGACAGGGGCTTGTTCTTC,CASSQSGDRGLFF
-,TRBV19,TRBJ1-2,TRBD1,TGTGCCAGTCAGCCCGGGACAGGGCACGGCTACACCTTC,CASQPGTGHGYTF
-,TRBV18,TRBJ1-5,TRBD1,TGTGCCAGCTCTCTAGGGACAGGGGGAAGCAATCAGCCCCAGCATTTT,CASSLGTGGSNQPQHF
-,TRBV6-1,TRBJ1-6,TRBD1,TGTGCCAGCAGTCCTGGACAGGGAGTGAATTCACCCCTCCACTTT,CASSPGQGVNSPLHF
-,TRBV7-9,TRBJ1-1,TRBD1,TGTGCCAGCAGCCGAAGGGACAGCCCGAAGCCATATGAAGCTTTCTTT,CASSRRDSPKPYEAFF
-,TRBV5-4,TRBJ1-2,-,TGTGCCAGCAGCTTGGGCTTAGGACTAGCCACGAGGAACTATGGCTACACCTTC,CASSLGLGLATRNYGYTF